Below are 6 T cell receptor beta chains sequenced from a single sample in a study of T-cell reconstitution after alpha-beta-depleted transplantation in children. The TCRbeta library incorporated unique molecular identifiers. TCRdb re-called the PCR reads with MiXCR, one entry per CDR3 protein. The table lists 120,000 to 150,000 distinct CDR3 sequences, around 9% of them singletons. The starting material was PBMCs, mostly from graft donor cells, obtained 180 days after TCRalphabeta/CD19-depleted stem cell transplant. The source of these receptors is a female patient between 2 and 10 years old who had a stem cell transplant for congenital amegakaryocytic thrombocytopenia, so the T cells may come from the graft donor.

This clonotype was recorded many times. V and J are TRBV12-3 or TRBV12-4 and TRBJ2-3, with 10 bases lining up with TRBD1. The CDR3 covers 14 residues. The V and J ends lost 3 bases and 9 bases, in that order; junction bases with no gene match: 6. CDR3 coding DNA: TGTGCCAGCAGTTTGGGGACAGGGGTTGACACGCAGTATTTT. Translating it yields CASSLGTGVDTQYF.

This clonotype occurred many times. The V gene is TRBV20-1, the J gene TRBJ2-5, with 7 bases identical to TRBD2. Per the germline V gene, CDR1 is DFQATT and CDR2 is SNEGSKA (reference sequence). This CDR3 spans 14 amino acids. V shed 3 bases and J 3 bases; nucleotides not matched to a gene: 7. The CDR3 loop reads CSARSGLAEETQYF. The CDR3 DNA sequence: TGCAGTGCTAGGTCGGGCCTAGCGGAAGAGACCCAGTACTTC.

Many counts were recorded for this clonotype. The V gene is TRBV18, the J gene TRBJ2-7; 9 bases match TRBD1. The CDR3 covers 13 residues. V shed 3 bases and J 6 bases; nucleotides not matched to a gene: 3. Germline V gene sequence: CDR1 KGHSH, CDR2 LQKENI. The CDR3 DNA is TGTGCCAGCTCACCCGGGACAGGGTCCGAGCAGTACTTC. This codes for CASSPGTGSEQYF.

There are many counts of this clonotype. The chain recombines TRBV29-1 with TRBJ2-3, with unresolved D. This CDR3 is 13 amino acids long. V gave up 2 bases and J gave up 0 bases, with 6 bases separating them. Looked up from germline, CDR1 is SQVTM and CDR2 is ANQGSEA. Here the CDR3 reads CSVELDSTDTQYF. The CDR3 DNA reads TGCAGCGTTGAACTGGACAGCACAGATACGCAGTATTTT.

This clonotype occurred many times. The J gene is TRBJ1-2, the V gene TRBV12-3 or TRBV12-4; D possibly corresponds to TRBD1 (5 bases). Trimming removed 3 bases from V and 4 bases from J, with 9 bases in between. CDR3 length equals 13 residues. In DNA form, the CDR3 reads TGTGCCAGCAGTTTGGGGGGTAGCTATGGCTACACCTTC. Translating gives CASSLGGSYGYTF.

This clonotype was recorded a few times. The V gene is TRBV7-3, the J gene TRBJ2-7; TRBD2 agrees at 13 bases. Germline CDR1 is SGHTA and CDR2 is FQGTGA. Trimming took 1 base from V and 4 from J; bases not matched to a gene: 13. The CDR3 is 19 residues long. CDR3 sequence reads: CASSLKGLAGSKNDYEQYF. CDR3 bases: TGTGCCAGCAGCTTAAAGGGACTAGCGGGATCCAAGAATGATTACGAGCAGTACTTC.